This T cell receptor beta chain was sequenced during a study of T cells after yellow fever vaccination. The CDR3 sequence is 16 residues long. With V trimmed by 6 bases and J by 3 bases, 11 bases remained unmatched. TCRdb passed the 5' RACE reads through MiXCR, listing each CDR3 protein once. The table lists 600,000 to 750,000 distinct CDR3 sequences, about 12% of them singletons. The sample was PBMCs, taken on the day of the yellow fever booster vaccination. This clonotype was sampled from a man between 25 and 39 years old who received the YFV17D yellow fever vaccine. The chain uses TRBV12-3 or TRBV12-4 and TRBJ1-5; TRBD1 agrees at 7 bases. CDR3 in DNA: TGTGCCAGCAGCCAGACAGGGAAACATAACAATCAGCCCCAGCATTTT. Its protein product is CASSQTGKHNNQPQHF.